Here is one TCR beta chain with its context. The J segment lost 2 bases and the V segment lost 6 bases, leaving 4 bases of the junction unmatched. The length of the CDR3 is 14 residues. Germline-derived CDR1 and CDR2 are MDHEN and SYDVKM. Authors' processing steps: How many nucleated cells were present was estimated from reference gene primer amplification. Profiled with immunoSEQ multiplex PCR; TCRdb holds only in-frame clones, not every one. V and J calls plus clone size are reproduced from that table; the DNA served to infer D and trimming. Of 270,000 or so clones in the sample, roughly four fifths were seen once. The data belong to a study of blood T cell repertoires in COVID-19.

Sequenced: peripheral blood. The V and J genes are TRBV28 and TRBJ1-2; 9 nucleotides match TRBD1. The TCR comes from a woman in her forties or fifties who had recovered from COVID-19. The CDR3 is CASRRTGANYGYTF. For the CDR3, the DNA is TGTGCCAGCAGGCGGACAGGGGCAAACTATGGCTACACCTTC.